This T cell receptor beta chain was recorded in a study of blood T cell repertoires in COVID-19. Whole-study context: Sample material is recorded as cDNA or gDNA derived from T cells, B-cell-depleted T cells, or PBMCs.

Everyone who took part was about 18 to 90 years old, and they came from 24 US areas. TCRdb keeps only in-frame clones here, not all; method: immunoSEQ multiplex PCR. The repertoire consists of under 250,000 clones, with 80% to 90% occurring once and the leading ten covering around 2.6%. The V segment lost 2 bases and the J segment 2 bases; nucleotides outside the gene matches: 6. The germline V gene encodes CDR1 MNHEY and CDR2 SVGEGT. The CDR3 is made up of 15 amino acids. This chain connects TRBV6-2 or TRBV6-3 to TRBJ2-7; 7 bases are shared with TRBD1. Material for sequencing was PBMCs or T cells enriched from blood (not recorded which). The origin of this receptor is a woman aged 25-40 years with acute COVID-19. In DNA, the CDR3 is TGTGCCAGCAGTTACGGCCCGGGACAGACCTACGAGCAGTACTTC. Residues: CASSYGPGQTYEQYF.